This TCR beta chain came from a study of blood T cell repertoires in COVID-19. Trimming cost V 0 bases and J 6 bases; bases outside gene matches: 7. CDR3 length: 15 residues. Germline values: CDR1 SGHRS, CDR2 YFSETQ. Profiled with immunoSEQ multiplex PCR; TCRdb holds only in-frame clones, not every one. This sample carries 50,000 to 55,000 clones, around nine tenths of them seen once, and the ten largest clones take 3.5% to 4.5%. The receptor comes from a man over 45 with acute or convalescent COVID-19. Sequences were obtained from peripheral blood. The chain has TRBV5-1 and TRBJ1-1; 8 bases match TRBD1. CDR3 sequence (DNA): TGCGCCAGCAGCTTGGCCAGGACAGGGAGGGCTGAAGCTTTCTTT. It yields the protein CASSLARTGRAEAFF.